Detailed here is one T cell receptor beta chain. Libraries were prepared by immunoSEQ multiplex PCR; TCRdb keeps only in-frame clonotypes and omits some of them. The table shows roughly 2,000,000 clones, with around 93% occurring only once. This sample was taken from a study of shared clonotypes between healthy human individuals. Naive CD8 populations comprised CD45RO-negative cells positively selected for CCR7, excluding terminally differentiated effector memory CD45RA+ cells. Between the trimmed V and J ends, which lost 3 bases and 8 bases, there was a span of 8 bases. Germline-derived CDR1 and CDR2 are LNHNV and YYDKDF (reference sequence). This CDR3 has 12 residues.

The sequencing sample was made of naive CD8+ T cells from PBMCs. This TCR was recovered from a man aged 18-30 years in good health. Some clones in this sample may be carry-over from other donors' samples. The chain couples TRBV15 to TRBJ2-1, with TRBD2 as a possible D gene (5 bases). CDR3 DNA sequence: TGTGCCACCAGCAGTAGCGTCGATGAGCAGTTCTTC. Translated, it gives CATSSSVDEQFF.